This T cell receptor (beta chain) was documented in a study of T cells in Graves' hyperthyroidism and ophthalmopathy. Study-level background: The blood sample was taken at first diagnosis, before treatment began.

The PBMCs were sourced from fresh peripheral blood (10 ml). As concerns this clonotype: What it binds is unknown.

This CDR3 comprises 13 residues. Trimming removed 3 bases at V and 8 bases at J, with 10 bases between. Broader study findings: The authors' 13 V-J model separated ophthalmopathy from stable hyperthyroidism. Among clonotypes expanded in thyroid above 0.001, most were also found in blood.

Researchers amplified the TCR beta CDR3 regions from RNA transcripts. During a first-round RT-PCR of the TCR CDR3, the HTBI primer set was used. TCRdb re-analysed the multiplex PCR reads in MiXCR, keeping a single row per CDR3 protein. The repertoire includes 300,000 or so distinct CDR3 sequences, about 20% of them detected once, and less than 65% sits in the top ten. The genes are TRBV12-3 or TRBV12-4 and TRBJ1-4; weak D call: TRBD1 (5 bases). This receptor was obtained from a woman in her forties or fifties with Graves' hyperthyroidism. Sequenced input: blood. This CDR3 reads CASSLSAGEKLFF. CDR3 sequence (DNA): TGTGCCAGCAGTTTGTCGGCAGGGGAAAAACTGTTTTTT.